What follows is one T cell receptor beta chain and its context. This sample was taken from a study of shared clonotypes between healthy human individuals. About the research overall: Each donor contributed plates that comprised three CD4 naive, three CD4 memory, two CD8 naive and one CD8 memory.

The length of the CDR3 is 17 residues. With 1 base removed from V and 6 bases from J, the gap between germline ends came to 19 bases. Per germline, CDR1 SGHRS and CDR2 YFSETQ. Deep-level settings were used for running the assay. Data came from immunoSEQ multiplex PCR; TCRdb stores just in-frame clones and leaves some out. The data hold 2 million to 2.5 million clones, with approximately 95% observed a single time. The material sequenced was naive CD4+ T cells from PBMCs. Regarding subset: CD45RA+ positively selected. V gene TRBV5-1 combines with J gene TRBJ1-4, with D perhaps TRBD1 (5 bases). The TCR was taken from a young man in good health. Some clones in this sample may be carry-over from other donors' samples. The CDR3 region has the DNA TGCGCCAGCAGCTTGCAAGGACACAACGCTTTCGATGAAAAACTGTTTTTT. Its translation: CASSLQGHNAFDEKLFF.